This T cell receptor beta chain is drawn from a study of post-analysis software for immune sequencing data. About the research overall: The study covered relapsing-remitting, secondary progressive and progressive-relapsing courses of multiple sclerosis.

Turning to this clonotype: Its antigen is currently unknown.

Whole-study results and caveats: Same-batch preparations were strongly co-clustered by F measure. Relative to controls, patients had 5 or 6 TRBV segments at higher frequency, with TRBV5-6, TRBV5-1 and TRBV20-1 among these. Multiple sclerosis was associated with a significant reduction in normalized Chao1 diversity relative to controls.

Each TCR beta cDNA library carried unique molecular identifiers. TCRdb reanalysed the PCR reads using MiXCR and keeps one entry per CDR3 protein. The sample contains hundreds of thousands of distinct CDR3 sequences, roughly 46% of which appear only once. The V gene's germline CDR1 is SGHRS and CDR2 YFSETQ. V dropped 2 bases and J dropped 9; count of bases not matched to a gene: 11. This CDR3 has 18 residues. The chain links TRBV5-1 to TRBJ2-1; 16 nucleotides match TRBD2. The TCR comes from a girl aged 5-17 years with multiple sclerosis. Sequencing input: blood. For the CDR3, the DNA is TGCGCCAGCAGCTTCAGCCCGGGACTAGCGGGAGGGCCGCTTGAGCAGTTCTTC. Its protein is CASSFSPGLAGGPLEQFF.